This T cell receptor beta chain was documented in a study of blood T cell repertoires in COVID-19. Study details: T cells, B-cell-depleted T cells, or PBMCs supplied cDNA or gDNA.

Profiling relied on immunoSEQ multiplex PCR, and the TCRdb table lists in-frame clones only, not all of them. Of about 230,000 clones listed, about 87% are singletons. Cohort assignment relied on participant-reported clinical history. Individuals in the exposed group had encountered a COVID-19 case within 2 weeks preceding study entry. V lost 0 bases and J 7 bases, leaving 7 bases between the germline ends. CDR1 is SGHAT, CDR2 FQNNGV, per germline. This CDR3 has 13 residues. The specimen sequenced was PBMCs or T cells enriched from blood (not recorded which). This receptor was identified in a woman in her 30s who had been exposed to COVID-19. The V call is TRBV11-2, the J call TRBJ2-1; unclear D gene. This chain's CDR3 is CASSLEPTNEQFF. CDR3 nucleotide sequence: TGTGCCAGCAGCTTAGAGCCCACAAATGAGCAGTTCTTC.